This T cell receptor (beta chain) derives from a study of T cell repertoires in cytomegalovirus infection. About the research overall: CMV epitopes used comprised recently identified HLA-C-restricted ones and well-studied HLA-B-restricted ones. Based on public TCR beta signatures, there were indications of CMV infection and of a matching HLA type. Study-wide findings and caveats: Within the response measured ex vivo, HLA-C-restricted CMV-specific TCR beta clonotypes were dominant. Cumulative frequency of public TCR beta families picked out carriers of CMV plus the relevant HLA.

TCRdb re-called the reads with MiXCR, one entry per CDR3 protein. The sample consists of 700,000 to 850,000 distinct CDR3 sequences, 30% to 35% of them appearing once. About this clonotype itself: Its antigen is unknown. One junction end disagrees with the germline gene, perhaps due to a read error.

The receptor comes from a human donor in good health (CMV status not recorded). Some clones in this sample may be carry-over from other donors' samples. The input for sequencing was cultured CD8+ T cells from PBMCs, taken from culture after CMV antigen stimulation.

CDR3 in DNA: TGTGTCAGCAGTGATGGGGGACAGTGGGATGGCTACACCTTC. Translating gives CVSSDGGQWDGYTF. This chain joins TRBV2 and TRBJ1-2; the match to TRBD1 covers 7 bases. The germline gives CDR1 SNHLY, CDR2 FYNNEI. There are 14 residues in the CDR3.